The following is a T cell receptor beta chain sequence with its context. Its specificity is not known. The sample belongs to a study of long-term antiretroviral therapy in people with HIV. Samples held roughly 1-11 million cryopreserved PBMC, and DNA extraction followed. Runs used v3.0 of the immunoSEQ assay and were done at survey level. Using immunoSEQ multiplex PCR, the repertoire was profiled, and TCRdb retains in-frame clones only, with some absent. This table holds 20,000 or so clones, approximately 77% found once. Deletions cut 1 base from V and 5 bases from J, with 12 bases between. The CDR3 contains 15 residues. Germline CDR1 reads SEHNR; CDR2 reads FQNEAQ (reference sequence). Study outcomes and limitations: Whichever time point was examined, clones expanded before ART dominated the repertoire. When set beside controls, HIV repertoires had CDR3 length ranges that were narrower.

The chain recombines TRBV7-9 with TRBJ1-5; TRBD1 might be the D (6 bases). The material was unsorted PBMCs, obtained 4.4 years after starting antiretroviral therapy. The TCR sequence derives from a man aged 25-45 years with HIV. This chain's CDR3 is CASSLGGGLDQPQHF. The CDR3, as DNA: TGTGCCAGCAGCTTAGGGGGGGGCCTCGATCAGCCCCAGCATTTT.